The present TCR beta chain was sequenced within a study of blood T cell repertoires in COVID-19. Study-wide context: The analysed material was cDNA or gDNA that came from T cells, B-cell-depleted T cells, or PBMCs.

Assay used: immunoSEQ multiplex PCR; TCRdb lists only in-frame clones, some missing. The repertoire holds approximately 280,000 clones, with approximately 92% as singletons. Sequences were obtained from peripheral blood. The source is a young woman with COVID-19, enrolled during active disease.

CDR3 loop: CASSLGVVRDSYEQYF. Here the CDR3 DNA reads TGTGCCAGCAGCTTAGGGGTAGTGCGGGACTCCTACGAGCAGTACTTC. V gene TRBV7-6 combines with J gene TRBJ2-7, with D perhaps TRBD2 (6 bases). V was pared by 1 base and J by 0 bases, with 13 bases between. CDR1 is SGHVS and CDR2 is FNYEAQ in the germline V gene. This CDR3 comprises 16 residues.